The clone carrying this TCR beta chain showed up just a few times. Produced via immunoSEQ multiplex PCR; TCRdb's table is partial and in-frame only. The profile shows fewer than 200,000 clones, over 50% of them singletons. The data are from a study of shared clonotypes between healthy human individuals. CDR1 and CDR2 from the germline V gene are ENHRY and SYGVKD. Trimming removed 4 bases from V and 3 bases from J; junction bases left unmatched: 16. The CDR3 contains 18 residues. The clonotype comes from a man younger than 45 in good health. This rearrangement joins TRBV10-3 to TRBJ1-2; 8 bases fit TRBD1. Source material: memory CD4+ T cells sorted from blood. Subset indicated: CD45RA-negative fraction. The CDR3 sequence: CAISGVRQGARIDYGYTF. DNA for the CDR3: TGTGCCATCAGTGGCGTACGGCAGGGGGCGAGGATCGACTATGGCTACACCTTC.